These T cell receptor beta chains were read from a single sample in a study of cytomegalovirus exposure and HLA in healthy donors. Method: immunoSEQ multiplex PCR; TCRdb's copy keeps in-frame clones and lacks some. The data show about 34,000 clones, roughly 67% seen once. The sequencing input was PBMCs. These receptors all come from a man aged 35 to 55 in good health and CMV-seropositive. The CDR3 runs from the conserved cysteine through the conserved F or W. A D gene is named only where the DNA matches it firmly. Clone size is shown for a subset of rows, as once, few, many or a class of expanded clone.

j_call: TRBJ2-6
clone_size: -
d_call: -
v_call: TRBV7-8
cdr3_nt: TGTGCCAGCAGTACTACAGGGCCTGGGGCCAACGTCCTGACTTTC
cdr3_aa: CASSTTGPGANVLTF

j_call: TRBJ1-4
clone_size: -
d_call: -
v_call: TRBV4-2
cdr3_nt: TGTGCCAGCAGCTTGACAATACAGGCTAATGAAAAACTGTTTTTT
cdr3_aa: CASSLTIQANEKLFF

j_call: TRBJ2-7
clone_size: -
d_call: -
v_call: TRBV4-1
cdr3_nt: TGCGCCAGCAGCCAAGGGCTGGCTCCTAGTATGTCCTACGAGCAGTACTTC
cdr3_aa: CASSQGLAPSMSYEQYF

j_call: TRBJ2-3
clone_size: -
d_call: -
v_call: TRBV4-1
cdr3_nt: TGCGCCAGCTCCGCCGGGAGCGGGAGCACAGATACGCAGTATTTT
cdr3_aa: CASSAGSGSTDTQYF

j_call: TRBJ1-2
clone_size: -
d_call: -
v_call: TRBV19
cdr3_nt: TGTGCCACCGAGGACTGGCCCTCGGGCTACACCTTC
cdr3_aa: CATEDWPSGYTF

j_call: TRBJ2-2
clone_size: -
d_call: TRBD2
v_call: TRBV7-9
cdr3_nt: TGTGCCAGCAGCGCCGGACTAGCGGGGAACACCGGGGAGCTGTTTTTT
cdr3_aa: CASSAGLAGNTGELFF

j_call: TRBJ2-1
clone_size: -
d_call: TRBD2
v_call: TRBV5-1
cdr3_nt: TGCGCCAGCAGCTTGGGAGCGGGGGGGCCGATGTCGAATGAGCAGTTCTTC
cdr3_aa: CASSLGAGGPMSNEQFF

j_call: TRBJ2-7
clone_size: -
d_call: -
v_call: TRBV5-1
cdr3_nt: TGCGCCAGCAGCTTACAGGGACGCGAGCAGTACTTC
cdr3_aa: CASSLQGREQYF

j_call: TRBJ2-7
clone_size: -
d_call: TRBD2
v_call: TRBV28
cdr3_nt: TGTGCCAGCAGCTTAGCGGGGGAATCCTACGAGCAGTACTTC
cdr3_aa: CASSLAGESYEQYF

j_call: TRBJ2-7
clone_size: once
d_call: TRBD2
v_call: TRBV6-5
cdr3_nt: TGTGCCAGCAGCTGGACTAGCCAGGAAGGGGAGCAGTACTTC
cdr3_aa: CASSWTSQEGEQYF

j_call: TRBJ1-2
clone_size: few
d_call: TRBD1
v_call: TRBV5-4
cdr3_nt: TGTGCCAGCAGCTTGGGAACGTCCGGGACAGTTGGCGGCTACACCTTC
cdr3_aa: CASSLGTSGTVGGYTF

j_call: TRBJ2-1
clone_size: -
d_call: -
v_call: TRBV15
cdr3_nt: TGTGCCACCAGCAGACTGGGACTCTGGAATGAGCAGTTCTTC
cdr3_aa: CATSRLGLWNEQFF

j_call: TRBJ1-5
clone_size: -
d_call: TRBD1
v_call: TRBV10-2
cdr3_nt: TGCGCCAGCAGTGAGGGCGACAGGGGCTATCAGCCCCAGCATTTT
cdr3_aa: CASSEGDRGYQPQHF

j_call: TRBJ2-7
clone_size: -
d_call: -
v_call: TRBV27
cdr3_nt: TGTGCCAGCAGTTCAGTCTACGAGCAGTACTTC
cdr3_aa: CASSSVYEQYF

j_call: TRBJ2-5
clone_size: -
d_call: TRBD2
v_call: TRBV9
cdr3_nt: TGTGCCAGCAGCCCACCGGGGGCGGGGGGTATTGAGACCCAGTACTTC
cdr3_aa: CASSPPGAGGIETQYF

j_call: TRBJ2-7
clone_size: few
d_call: TRBD2
v_call: TRBV11-2
cdr3_nt: TGTGCCAGCAACTTTCGGGGGGTAGGAAGCTCCTACGAGCAGTACTTC
cdr3_aa: CASNFRGVGSSYEQYF

j_call: TRBJ2-1
clone_size: -
d_call: TRBD2
v_call: TRBV28
cdr3_nt: TGTGCCAGCAGCTTACTAGCGGGGGCCTACAATGAGCAGTTCTTC
cdr3_aa: CASSLLAGAYNEQFF